This T cell receptor beta chain was retrieved from a study of CD8 T cells in ankylosing spondylitis. Quantitative 5'-RACE with molecular barcodes produced the TCR beta libraries. MiXCR, run by TCRdb on the 5' RACE reads, gives a single entry per CDR3 protein. The sample includes around 450,000 distinct CDR3 sequences, 25% to 30% seen only once; the top ten take roughly 1%. The CDR3 is made up of 16 amino acids. CDR1 and CDR2 from the germline V gene are SEHNR and FQNEAQ (reference sequence). V lost 5 bases, J lost 2 bases, and 16 bases lay in between. General study points: CD8+ cells made up the disease-linked clones, which were relatively rare in peripheral blood. What seemed typical of ankylosing spondylitis blood was a TCR beta motif built from eight highly homologous variants. As reported, disease-linked clones showed significant enrichment in matched ankylosing spondylitis synovial fluid.

This clonotype has only one observation. The antigen remains unidentified. The TCR was taken from a male donor with ankylosing spondylitis. The J gene is TRBJ1-3, the V gene TRBV7-9; D possibly corresponds to TRBD1 (6 bases). Input material: blood, either unsorted or a sorted T cell fraction (not recorded which). The CDR3 nucleotides read TGTGCCAGCAGCCCCTGGGGGGCAGGGGCTGGAAACACCATATATTTT. Translating it yields CASSPWGAGAGNTIYF.